The 2 T cell receptor beta chains below were found in one sample sequenced in a study of T cell responses to AZD1222 COVID-19 vaccine. Profiling relied on immunoSEQ multiplex PCR, and the TCRdb table lists in-frame clones only, not all of them. Among about 130,000 clones listed, over 65% were seen once. Sequences were derived from peripheral blood, sampled on day 0 of AZD1222 vaccination. The receptors here all came from an adult in good health.

The chain employs TRBV5-1 and TRBJ1-2; no clear D. The CDR3 is 13 residues long. The germline V gene encodes CDR1 SGHRS and CDR2 YFSETQ. The V end was cut by 0 bases, the J end by 3 bases, with 6 bases between. This CDR3 reads CASSLDGYYGYTF. The CDR3 DNA is TGCGCCAGCAGCTTGGACGGTTACTATGGCTACACCTTC.

This chain connects TRBV19 to TRBJ1-6, with no clear D. The CDR3 sequence is 13 residues long. Trimming cost V 3 bases and J 9 bases, with 9 bases left between them. The germline CDR1 and CDR2 sequences are LNHDA and SQIVND (reference sequence). As DNA, the CDR3 is TGTGCCAGTAGTATGGCTACAATTTCACCCCTCCACTTT. This codes for CASSMATISPLHF.